These 14 T cell receptor beta chains were sequenced from one sample in a study of T cells of healthy individuals. TCRdb ran MiXCR on the 5' RACE reads and lists one entry per CDR3 protein. Of 90,000 to 100,000 distinct CDR3 sequences in the sample, roughly 15% are singletons; the top ten hold more than 5.5%. The receptors come from a human donor in good health.

This clonotype turned up a few times. The V call is TRBV4-1, the J call TRBJ2-7; D is undetermined. The length of the CDR3 is 16 residues. V was clipped by 4 bases and J by 0 bases, with 16 bases between them. Germline-derived CDR1 and CDR2 are MGHRA and YSYEKL. DNA of the CDR3: TGCGCCAGCAGCCGAGGCCTACTATTCCCCTCCTACGAGCAGTACTTC. This encodes CASSRGLLFPSYEQYF.

CDR3 coding DNA: TGTGCCAGCAGCGTCACGTACAGGAGAGCAGGAGAGACCCAGTACTTC. This encodes CASSVTYRRAGETQYF. The rearrangement joins TRBV7-6 to TRBJ2-5, with a weak D call TRBD1 (5 bases). Trimming took 5 bases from V and 4 from J, leaving 20 bases between them. This CDR3 contains 16 residues. From germline, CDR1 is SGHVS and CDR2 FNYEAQ.

The sample holds a few counts of this clonotype. DNA for the CDR3: TGCGCCAGCAGCCAAGCCTTGCGGGGAAACCCTGAAGCTTTCTTT. This gives the protein CASSQALRGNPEAFF. V is TRBV4-3 and J is TRBJ1-1; D gene uncertain. V lost 1 base, J lost 6 bases, and 15 bases lay in between. The CDR3 is 15 residues long. Germline V CDR1 and CDR2: LGHNA, YSLEER.

This clonotype was counted only a few times. The chain is built from TRBV20-1 and TRBJ2-6, with D uncertain. CDR3 size: 14 residues. Trimming took off 2 bases at V and 0 bases at J, with 5 bases between the two ends. Germline V CDR1 and CDR2: DFQATT, SNEGSKA (reference sequence). The chain's CDR3 is CSARKGSGANVLTF. CDR3 DNA: TGCAGTGCTAGAAAGGGCTCTGGGGCCAACGTCCTGACTTTC.

In its sample, this clonotype was seen many times. The chain joins TRBV20-1 to TRBJ1-2, with a possible D match to TRBD1 (6 bases). Germline CDR1 reads DFQATT; CDR2 reads SNEGSKA (reference sequence). Trimming left V 3 bases short and J 5 bases short, with 13 bases between. The CDR3 consists of 13 residues. CDR3 in amino acids: CSASPQGRYGYTF. The CDR3, as DNA: TGCAGTGCTAGTCCACAGGGTCGATATGGCTACACCTTC.

This clonotype has only a few counts. V usage is TRBV11-1 and J usage is TRBJ1-2; D unresolved. The CDR3 is 15 amino acids. CDR1 and CDR2 (germline): SGHAT, FQDESV (reference sequence). Trimming stripped 2 bases from V and 5 bases from J, with 15 bases between. CDR3: CASSLSPAASYGYTF. CDR3 in DNA: TGTGCCAGCAGCTTATCTCCCGCAGCTTCGTATGGCTACACCTTC. Drawing the rest from reference TRBV11-1 and TRBJ1-2, the complete variable domain is EAEVAQSPRYKITEKSQAVAFWCDPISGHATLYWYRQILGQGPELLVQFQDESVVDDSQLPKDRFSAERLKGVDSTLKIQPAELGDSAMYLCASSLSPAASYGYTFGSGTRLTVV.

The chain employs TRBV15 and TRBJ1-6, with 7 bases that match TRBD1. The V gene end was trimmed by 3 bases and the J gene end by 10 bases; junction bases not matched to a gene: 12. Germline-derived CDR1 and CDR2 are LNHNV and YYDKDF (reference sequence). CDR3 length equals 16 residues. The CDR3, as DNA: TGTGCCACCAGCAGGAAGCTACGGGACAGACAATCACCCCTCCACTTT. Its protein product is CATSRKLRDRQSPLHF.

Only a few counts were recorded for this clonotype. This chain joins TRBV29-1 and TRBJ2-5; the match to TRBD1 covers 10 bases. Trimming removed 6 bases from V and 3 bases from J; junction bases left unmatched: 7. Germline assignment: CDR1 SQVTM and CDR2 ANQGSEA. This CDR3 has 14 residues. CDR3 amino acids: CSVLRGTGEETQYF. CDR3 in DNA: TGCAGCGTCCTACGCGGGACAGGGGAAGAGACCCAGTACTTC. The full variable domain, in which reference TRBV29-1 and TRBJ2-5 provide the parts outside the CDR3, is SAVISQKPSRDICQRGTSLTIQCQVDSQVTMMFWYRQQPGQSLTLIATANQGSEATYESGFVIDKFPISRPNLTFSTLTVSNMSPEDSSIYLCSVLRGTGEETQYFGPGTRLLVL.

This clonotype came up many times. The chain uses TRBV3-1 and TRBJ2-1; D is undetermined. CDR3 length: 15 residues. CDR1 LGHDT and CDR2 YNNKEL come from the germline V gene (reference sequence). Trimming cost V 3 bases and J 4 bases, with 13 bases left between them. CDR3 DNA: TGTGCCAGCAGCCAGGGTACTACCAATTACAATGAGCAGTTCTTC. Encoded protein: CASSQGTTNYNEQFF.

CDR3 protein: CASSMTSGKNIQYF. DNA for the CDR3: TGTGCCAGCAGTATGACTAGCGGGAAAAACATTCAGTACTTC. The rearrangement uses TRBV28 and TRBJ2-4, with 10 bases fitting TRBD2. The CDR3 has 14 residues. The J segment lost 4 bases and the V segment lost 5 bases, leaving 2 bases of the junction unmatched. Germline V lookup: CDR1 MDHEN, CDR2 SYDVKM.

This clonotype was seen at least ten times. V is TRBV5-1 and J is TRBJ2-3; D is possibly TRBD1 (5 bases). The CDR3 spans 13 residues. Per the germline V gene, CDR1 is SGHRS and CDR2 is YFSETQ. Trimming left V 4 bases short and J 6 bases short, with 12 bases between. The CDR3 coding sequence is TGCGCCAGCAGCCCAAGATCAGGGGATACGCAGTATTTT. Translating gives CASSPRSGDTQYF.

This clonotype occurred many times. The J gene is TRBJ2-3, the V gene TRBV2; either TRBD1 or TRBD2 may fit D (5 bases each). The ends were cut back, 2 bases at V and 4 bases at J, with 13 bases in the middle. The CDR3 contains 15 residues. Germline CDR1 SNHLY, CDR2 FYNNEI. DNA for the CDR3: TGTGCCAGCAGTGAAACCAGGGTCGGGGCAGATACGCAGTATTTT. It encodes CASSETRVGADTQYF.

This clonotype was picked up a small number of times. This sequence joins TRBV6-4 and TRBJ1-4, with D perhaps TRBD1 (5 bases). The CDR3 is 14 residues long. V lost 8 bases and J 7 bases, leaving 17 bases between the germline ends. The V gene's germline CDR1 is MRHNA and CDR2 SNTAGT. CDR3 sequence (DNA): TGTGCCAGCTGGTCCGGGCCCGGGGCTGAAAAACTGTTTTTT. Protein: CASWSGPGAEKLFF.

This clonotype was observed a few times. The J gene is TRBJ1-5, the V gene TRBV12-3 or TRBV12-4; 7 positions agree with TRBD1. The CDR3 consists of 17 residues. V lost 6 bases to trimming and J lost 0 bases; unmatched junction nucleotides: 11. The CDR3 here is CASRGDREQYSNQPQHF. As DNA, the CDR3 is TGTGCCAGCAGGGGCGACAGGGAACAGTATAGCAATCAGCCCCAGCATTTT.